This TCR beta chain was observed in a study of shared clonotypes between healthy human individuals. Source study methods: Without quality scores, immunoSEQ junctional reads could not be filtered like full-length reads. Clones were read by immunoSEQ multiplex PCR, and TCRdb kept only the in-frame ones, dropping some. V and J calls and clone size are copied from that table; D and trimming were computed from the DNA. The sample has 450,000 to 500,000 clones; about 80% are singletons. CDR3 length: 14 residues. V was shortened by 4 bases and J by 2 bases, with 12 bases between the two germline ends. CDR1 is SGHDN, CDR2 FVKESK, per germline.

The chain links TRBV14 to TRBJ2-7; maybe TRBD2 (6 bases). What was sequenced was PBMCs. The origin of this receptor is a woman between 40 and 50 years old in good health. Some clones in this sample may be carry-over from other donors' samples. CDR3 in DNA: TGTGCCAGCAGCCTAATAGCGGAACCCTACGAGCAGTACTTC. Its translation is CASSLIAEPYEQYF.